The 5 T cell receptor beta chains below come from one sample, sequenced in a study of radiation and T cells in renal cell carcinoma. The assay was immunoSEQ multiplex PCR, and TCRdb's table has in-frame clones only and misses some. The sample contains about 43,000 clones, around four fifths of which appear only once. Time point given: blood 4 weeks post-SBRT, at nephrectomy. The treatment here: 15 Gy SBRT to primary tumor, nephrectomy 4 weeks later. The sample in question was blood, obtained from a patient whose treatment included radiotherapy and nephrectomy. The receptors originated from a woman in her seventies with renal cell carcinoma.

In its sample, this clone was seen a few times. J is TRBJ2-1 and V is TRBV5-4; no reliable D call. V lost 4 bases and J 5 bases, leaving 16 bases between the germline ends. Per the germline V gene, CDR1 is SGHNT and CDR2 is YYREEE (reference sequence). The CDR3 contains 15 residues. The DNA for the CDR3 is TGTGCCAGCAGCCTGGACCTGGGAAGTAACAATGAGCAGTTCTTC. Translated: CASSLDLGSNNEQFF.

This clone has a single count. The genes are TRBV19 and TRBJ2-5, with 8 nucleotides matching TRBD1. CDR3 length equals 14 residues. V lost 3 bases and J lost 1; bases outside the gene matches: 1. From germline, CDR1 is LNHDA and CDR2 SQIVND (reference sequence). The DNA for the CDR3 is TGTGCCAGTAGTATCCAGGGGGCCCAAGAGACCCAGTACTTC. This encodes CASSIQGAQETQYF.

This clone showed up just once. The chain links TRBV27 to TRBJ1-4; D not resolved. Trimming took off 2 bases at V and 0 bases at J, with 7 bases between the two ends. CDR3 length equals 15 residues. Germline-derived CDR1 and CDR2 are MNHEY and SMNVEV (reference sequence). In DNA form, the CDR3 reads TGTGCCAGCAGTTTAACCCTAGCAACTAATGAAAAACTGTTTTTT. It encodes CASSLTLATNEKLFF.

CDR3 residues: CASRQIQGALGYGYTF. CDR3 in DNA: TGTGCCAGCAGACAAATTCAGGGAGCGTTAGGCTATGGCTACACCTTC. The chain recombines TRBV7-9 with TRBJ1-2; D possibly corresponds to TRBD1 (5 bases). The V gene lost 6 bases and the J gene lost 4 bases, with 21 bases spanning the gap. The CDR3 length is 16 residues. CDR1 SEHNR and CDR2 FQNEAQ come from the germline V gene (reference sequence).

The rearrangement links TRBV6-1 to TRBJ2-2; 9 nucleotides match TRBD2. Germline V gene data show CDR1 as MNHNS and CDR2 as SASEGT. The junction had 7 bases not matched to a gene; V was cut back by 2 bases and J by 6 bases. The CDR3 consists of 16 residues. In nucleotides, the CDR3 is TGTGCCAGCAGTGAATCAGTCGGACTAGCGTCCGGGGAGCTGTTTTTT. Amino acid sequence: CASSESVGLASGELFF.